This record looks at one T cell receptor beta chain sequence and its context. This PCR relied on a set of 60 Vbeta primers and 13 Jbeta primers. The protocol was immunoSEQ multiplex PCR, while the TCRdb copy is restricted to in-frame clones and leaves out a portion. The listing records around 100,000 clones. V lost 2 bases and J lost 5; bases outside the gene matches: 5. Germline V gene sequence: CDR1 SGDLS, CDR2 YYNGEE. The CDR3 consists of 16 residues. The source of the sample is a study of cytomegalovirus exposure and HLA in healthy donors. Sequenced: PBMCs. The origin of this receptor is a man aged 40-50 years in good health and CMV-seronegative. The chain links TRBV9 to TRBJ2-2; 11 bases align to TRBD2. The CDR3 loop reads CASSVTSGSGTGELFF. Written as DNA, the CDR3 is TGTGCCAGCAGCGTTACTAGCGGGAGTGGGACCGGGGAGCTGTTTTTT.